Presented here are 23 T cell receptor beta chains from one specimen sequenced in a study of shared clonotypes between healthy human individuals. Data came from immunoSEQ multiplex PCR; TCRdb stores just in-frame clones and leaves some out. The table lists about 1,500,000 clones, roughly 96% of them singletons. Sequenced material: naive CD4+ T cells sorted from blood. Subset reported: CD45RA+ positively selected. Receptors were obtained from a man aged 25-45 years in good health.

This chain links TRBV18 with TRBJ2-7, with a possible D match to TRBD2 (6 bases). Between the trimmed V and J ends, which lost 1 base and 11 bases, there was a span of 15 bases. The CDR3 has 13 residues. Germline assignment: CDR1 KGHSH and CDR2 LQKENI. The DNA of the CDR3 is TGTGCCAGCTCACCACATATGTTAGGGGAGGAGTACTTC. As protein: CASSPHMLGEEYF.

V gene TRBV7-9 combines with J gene TRBJ1-2; no reliable D call. Germline assignment: CDR1 SEHNR and CDR2 FQNEAQ (reference sequence). Trimming pared 2 bases from V and 3 bases from J, leaving 10 bases between. The CDR3 spans 14 residues. CDR3 sequence: CASSLRELDYGYTF. For the CDR3, the DNA is TGTGCCAGCAGCTTAAGGGAACTAGACTATGGCTACACCTTC.

In this sample, this clone turned up a few times. CDR3 region: CAIAGVPHEQYF. As DNA, the CDR3 is TGTGCCATCGCGGGAGTTCCCCACGAGCAGTACTTC. The rearrangement joins TRBV10-3 to TRBJ2-7; 7 bases map to TRBD2. The V gene's germline CDR1 is ENHRY and CDR2 SYGVKD. Trimming cost V 8 bases and J 5 bases; bases outside gene matches: 6. The CDR3 length is 12 residues.

As concerns this clone: Other DNA sequences in this sample translate to the same CDR3. The genes are TRBV11-2 and TRBJ2-7, with 9 bases identical to TRBD1. CDR1 and CDR2 from the germline V gene are SGHAT and FQNNGV. V was clipped by 3 bases and J by 7 bases; unmatched bases: 4. The CDR3 has 13 residues. CDR3 sequence: CASSLTGGGEQYF. The CDR3, as DNA: TGTGCCAGCAGCTTGACAGGGGGTGGAGAGCAGTACTTC.

This clone is a singleton in its sample. The chain uses TRBV11-2 and TRBJ2-2; D is perhaps TRBD1 (7 bases). The CDR3 has 15 amino acids. Trimming left V 5 bases short and J 4 bases short, with 14 bases between. Germline-derived CDR1 and CDR2 are SGHAT and FQNNGV. The CDR3 coding sequence is TGTGCCAGCAGCCCCCGACAGGGACTCACCGGGGAGCTGTTTTTT. Translated: CASSPRQGLTGELFF.

This sequence joins TRBV9 and TRBJ2-1; 9 bases map to TRBD2. Germline loops: CDR1 SGDLS, CDR2 YYNGEE. The length of the CDR3 is 15 residues. V trimming: 2 bases; J trimming: 8 bases; junction bases outside the gene matches: 8. The CDR3 nucleotides are TGTGCCAGCAGCGTTGGCGGGAGGGCCAGCGATGAGCAGTTCTTC. It specifies CASSVGGRASDEQFF.

Points on this clone: Sequence at one end of the junction differs from germline and may be a read error. V usage is TRBV5-4 and J usage is TRBJ1-2; D is unresolved. The CDR3 loop spans 12 amino acids. Germline V gene sequence: CDR1 SGHNT, CDR2 YYREEE (reference sequence). CDR3 coding DNA: TGTGCCAGCAGCGCCGGACGCCCCCCGATCTCCTTC. Residues: CASSAGRPPISF.

This chain uses TRBV11-2 with TRBJ1-5; 7 positions agree with TRBD1. The junction had 5 bases not matched to a gene; V was cut back by 2 bases and J by 4 bases. The germline V gene encodes CDR1 SGHAT and CDR2 FQNNGV. The CDR3 consists of 15 residues. The CDR3 nucleotides read TGTGCCAGCAGCTTAAGACAGGGTGAGAATCAGCCCCAGCATTTT. Encoded protein: CASSLRQGENQPQHF.

The gene calls are TRBV6-5 and TRBJ2-7; weak D call: TRBD1 (5 bases). This CDR3 contains 15 residues. The V end was cut by 2 bases, the J end by 0 bases, with 11 bases between. Germline CDR1 reads MNHEY; CDR2 reads SVGAGI. CDR3 nucleotides: TGTGCCAGCAGTTACGGCCAGGGAAGCTCCTACGAGCAGTACTTC. Translating it yields CASSYGQGSSYEQYF.

The gene calls are TRBV7-6 and TRBJ2-7; 9 bases fit TRBD2. Looked up from germline, CDR1 is SGHVS and CDR2 is FNYEAQ. There are 18 residues in the CDR3. Losses at the gene ends were 5 bases for V and 0 bases for J; bases not matched to a gene: 14. The CDR3 bases are TGTGCCAGCAGCGAAGAGGGGGTGACTAGCGGTACCTCCTACGAGCAGTACTTC. Encoded protein: CASSEEGVTSGTSYEQYF.

The rearrangement links TRBV5-4 to TRBJ2-3; D not resolved. The CDR3 is made up of 13 amino acids. V gave up 0 bases and J gave up 5 bases, with 7 bases separating them. Germline V gives CDR1 SGHNT, CDR2 YYREEE (reference sequence). The CDR3 reads CASSLEVLDTQYF. The CDR3 DNA follows: TGTGCCAGCAGCTTGGAGGTCTTAGATACGCAGTATTTT.

The chain combines TRBV6-1 with TRBJ2-7; perhaps TRBD2 as D (5 bases). The CDR3 is made up of 15 amino acids. The V gene's germline CDR1 is MNHNS and CDR2 SASEGT. Trimming shortened V by 2 bases and J by 5 bases, and 16 bases separated the two germline ends. CDR3 DNA: TGTGCCAGCAGTGAATTTGGCCATCTTAGCGACGAGCAGTACTTC. It encodes CASSEFGHLSDEQYF.

This clone has only a few counts. The same CDR3 is also encoded by other DNA sequences in this sample. This chain joins TRBV6-6 and TRBJ1-5, with 7 bases aligning to TRBD1. There are 13 residues in the CDR3. Unmatched junction bases numbered 4, after V lost 6 bases and J lost 5 bases. Germline V CDR1 and CDR2: MNHNY, SVGAGI (reference sequence). The CDR3 DNA follows: TGTGCCAGCAGGGACAGGCTGGATCAGCCCCAGCATTTT. This gives the protein CASRDRLDQPQHF.

The chain is built from TRBV7-9 and TRBJ2-1, with 9 bases identical to TRBD2. This CDR3 contains 15 residues. Germline trimming cut 2 bases from V and 6 bases from J; bases unmatched to any gene: 5. Germline CDR1 is SEHNR and CDR2 is FQNEAQ (reference sequence). CDR3 nucleotide sequence: TGTGCCAGCAGCTTACGCCTAGCGGGATTCAATGAGCAGTTCTTC. This encodes CASSLRLAGFNEQFF.

In DNA, the CDR3 is TGTGCCAGCAGTGAAGTAGGGGTTAGCGCAGATACGCAGTATTTT. It yields the protein CASSEVGVSADTQYF. This chain joins TRBV6-1 and TRBJ2-3, with D perhaps assigned TRBD1 or TRBD2 (5 bases each). CDR1 and CDR2 from the germline V gene are MNHNS and SASEGT. Trimming took off 1 base at V and 4 bases at J, with 12 bases between the two ends. This CDR3 is 15 amino acids long.

A single count supports this clone. The V and J genes are TRBV18 and TRBJ1-1, with no clear D. There are 14 residues in the CDR3. Trimming left V 3 bases short and J 6 bases short, with 14 bases between. Per the germline V gene, CDR1 is KGHSH and CDR2 is LQKENI. CDR3: CASSPAAQVAEAFF. Here the CDR3 DNA reads TGTGCCAGCTCACCGGCAGCCCAGGTCGCTGAAGCTTTCTTT.

This clone has just one count. The chain is built from TRBV13 and TRBJ2-1, with a tentative D call TRBD2 (5 bases). From germline, CDR1 is PRHDT and CDR2 FYEKMQ (reference sequence). Trimming pared 4 bases from V and 2 bases from J, leaving 12 bases between. This CDR3 has 15 amino acids. CDR3 coding DNA: TGTGCCAGCAGCTCCGTTCGGGGAGCCTACAATGAGCAGTTCTTC. Translating gives CASSSVRGAYNEQFF.

In DNA, the CDR3 is TGCAGCGTTGAACCGACAGGGTCCTATGGCTACACCTTC. It codes for CSVEPTGSYGYTF. This chain links TRBV29-1 with TRBJ1-2, with TRBD1 matching over 7 bases. Losses at the gene ends were 2 bases for V and 4 bases for J; bases not matched to a gene: 4. Germline-derived CDR1 and CDR2 are SQVTM and ANQGSEA. The length of the CDR3 is 13 residues.

The chain uses TRBV29-1 and TRBJ1-1, with 7 bases fitting TRBD1. V shed 3 bases and J 5 bases; nucleotides not matched to a gene: 6. Germline V lookup: CDR1 SQVTM, CDR2 ANQGSEA. The CDR3 loop spans 13 amino acids. The chain's CDR3 is CSVDEGATTEAFF. DNA for the CDR3: TGCAGCGTTGACGAGGGGGCGACGACTGAAGCTTTCTTT.

This chain connects TRBV11-3 to TRBJ2-2, with TRBD2 identical over 10 bases. The CDR3 is made up of 16 amino acids. V shed 2 bases and J 0 bases; nucleotides not matched to a gene: 0. Per germline, CDR1 SGHNT and CDR2 YENEEA. In DNA, the CDR3 is TGTGCCAGCAGCTTAACTAGCGGGGCGAACACCGGGGAGCTGTTTTTT. This gives the protein CASSLTSGANTGELFF.

Comment on this clone: Other DNA sequences from this sample encode an identical CDR3 as well. The genes are TRBV28 and TRBJ1-2; 9 nucleotides line up with TRBD1. V shed 5 bases and J 6 bases; nucleotides not matched to a gene: 4. The germline CDR1 and CDR2 sequences are MDHEN and SYDVKM. The CDR3 contains 13 residues. CDR3 coding DNA: TGTGCCAGCAGTCGGGACAGGGTCGATGGCTACACCTTC. This gives the protein CASSRDRVDGYTF.

The genes are TRBV28 and TRBJ2-1, with 10 bases lining up with TRBD2. J was trimmed by 6 bases and V by 1 base; bases with no gene match: 3. Germline V CDR1 and CDR2: MDHEN, SYDVKM. The CDR3 totals 15 residues. The CDR3, as DNA: TGTGCCAGCAGTTTATTAACTAGCGGGGTCAATGAGCAGTTCTTC. Its protein is CASSLLTSGVNEQFF.

The CDR3 DNA reads as TGTGCCAGCAGCTCGGTGGGGAACTATGGCTACACCTTC. This codes for CASSSVGNYGYTF. This chain links TRBV5-4 with TRBJ1-2; D remains ambiguous. V was cut by 3 bases and J by 2 bases, with 8 bases left in between. Germline values: CDR1 SGHNT, CDR2 YYREEE (reference sequence). The CDR3 runs 13 residues. The full variable domain, rest sourced from reference TRBV5-4 and TRBJ1-2, is ETGVTQSPTHLIKTRGQQVTLRCSSQSGHNTVSWYQQALGQGPQFIFQYYREEENGRGNFPPRFSGLQFPNYSSELNVNALELDDSALYLCASSSVGNYGYTFGSGTRLTVV.